A single sample is the source of the 6 T cell receptor beta chains below, sequenced in a study of human T cells and chemical hapten exposure. One entry per CDR3 protein, called by TCRdb with MiXCR from the RACE reads. The sample records approximately 320,000 distinct CDR3 sequences, around 5.5% being singletons. Time point in this sample: pre-sensitization, week 0. The treatment here: therapeutic diphenylcyclopropenone sensitization with weekly scalp DPC. The material was whole blood, obtained in connection with sensitization to the hapten diphenylcyclopropenone (DPC). The receptors derive from a woman under 30 with alopecia areata. Some clones in this sample may be carry-over from other donors' samples.

Ten or more counts support this clonotype. V is TRBV27 and J is TRBJ1-5; tentatively, D is TRBD1 (5 bases). Germline CDR1 MNHEY, CDR2 SMNVEV (reference sequence). Trimming cost V 11 bases and J 3 bases, with 11 bases left between them. The CDR3 runs to 12 residues. For the CDR3, the DNA is TGTGCCTCTCGGGGCCTCAATCAGCCCCAGCATTTT. Protein product: CASRGLNQPQHF.

This clonotype appeared many times. The rearrangement links TRBV6-1 to TRBJ2-7, with 10 bases lining up with TRBD1. The J segment lost 4 bases and the V segment lost 3 bases, leaving 6 bases of the junction unmatched. This CDR3 is 15 amino acids long. From germline, CDR1 is MNHNS and CDR2 SASEGT. CDR3 sequence reads: CASSDVPGQGYEQYF. The CDR3 bases are TGTGCCAGCAGTGACGTCCCGGGACAGGGGTACGAGCAGTACTTC.

The chain employs TRBV20-1 and TRBJ2-2; no definite D call. Trimming removed 0 bases at V and 0 bases at J, with 11 bases between. This CDR3 comprises 16 residues. CDR1 is DFQATT, CDR2 SNEGSKA, per germline (reference sequence). The CDR3 sequence: CSARDLDHPNTGELFF. For the CDR3, the DNA is TGCAGTGCTAGAGATCTGGACCACCCGAACACCGGGGAGCTGTTTTTT.

This sequence joins TRBV12-3 or TRBV12-4 and TRBJ2-3, with a weak D call TRBD2 (7 bases). V gave up 4 bases and J gave up 2 bases, with 16 bases separating them. The CDR3 spans 16 residues. The CDR3 sequence is CASSSTPGGLTDTQYF. CDR3 nucleotides: TGTGCCAGCAGTTCCACCCCGGGGGGCCTCACAGATACGCAGTATTTT.

This clonotype was counted a few times. This sequence joins TRBV20-1 and TRBJ1-1; D call uncertain. The CDR3 extends over 12 amino acids. Germline loops: CDR1 DFQATT, CDR2 SNEGSKA (reference sequence). In nucleotides, the CDR3 is TGCAGCGGCACTGGACCGAACACTGAAGCTTTCTTT. Its translation: CSGTGPNTEAFF.

V usage is TRBV6-2 or TRBV6-3 and J usage is TRBJ1-4, with TRBD1 as a possible D gene (5 bases). Germline CDR1 and CDR2: MNHEY and SVGEGT. The CDR3 covers 15 residues. The V and J ends lost 6 bases and 6 bases respectively, with 17 bases between them. This CDR3 reads CASRSELGGHEKLFF. The CDR3 region has the DNA TGTGCCAGCAGATCGGAGTTGGGGGGACATGAAAAACTGTTTTTT.